Listed here are 27 T cell receptor beta chains from one sample, sequenced in a study of cytomegalovirus exposure and HLA in healthy donors. Use of 60 Vbeta and 13 Jbeta primers characterized the PCR. This table comes from immunoSEQ multiplex PCR, and its TCRdb copy is limited to in-frame clones, with some not included. Seen here are 110,000 to 150,000 clones, 75% observed once, and the top ten hold 3.3%. The source material was PBMCs. The receptor set was obtained from a man aged 40-49 years in good health and CMV-seronegative.

This clone has more than one count but fewer than ten. The chain has TRBV4-2 and TRBJ1-1; 7 nucleotides match TRBD1. The junction had 5 bases not matched to a gene; V was cut back by 3 bases and J by 1 base. CDR3 length equals 15 residues. Germline values: CDR1 LGHNA, CDR2 YNFKEQ. CDR3 bases: TGTGCCAGCAGCCAGGTGGACAGGCGGAACACTGAAGCTTTCTTT. This codes for CASSQVDRRNTEAFF.

CDR3 nucleotides: TGTGCCAGCAGCCAGGAGACGGGTGCCGAGCAGTACTTC. Translation gives CASSQETGAEQYF. The chain uses TRBV14 and TRBJ2-7; D not certain. The V gene lost 3 bases and the J gene lost 6 bases, with 12 bases spanning the gap. Germline values: CDR1 SGHDN, CDR2 FVKESK. The CDR3 consists of 13 residues.

The chain links TRBV7-8 to TRBJ1-1, with 9 bases aligning to TRBD1. The CDR3 is made up of 15 amino acids. Trimming removed 5 bases from V and 1 base from J; junction bases left unmatched: 5. CDR1 SGHVS and CDR2 FQNEAQ come from the germline V gene. The CDR3 region has the DNA TGTGCCAGCAGCCCCGGGGACAGGGAGAACACTGAAGCTTTCTTT. The encoded protein is CASSPGDRENTEAFF.

The rearrangement links TRBV19 to TRBJ2-2, with 12 bases that match TRBD2. Germline values: CDR1 LNHDA, CDR2 SQIVND (reference sequence). This CDR3 has 15 amino acids. With 7 bases clipped from V and 7 bases from J, the junction kept 7 bases outside the gene matches. The CDR3 nucleotides read TGTGCCAGTATCCCCGGACTAGCGGGGATCGGGGAGCTGTTTTTT. Residues: CASIPGLAGIGELFF.

J is TRBJ1-6 and V is TRBV7-6; D not resolved. In germline, CDR1 is SGHVS, CDR2 FNYEAQ. The CDR3 has 13 residues. Trimming took off 5 bases at V and 9 bases at J, with 11 bases between the two ends. The CDR3 bases are TGTGCCAGCAGCCCCCTGGAGGGTTCACCCCTCCACTTT. Its translation: CASSPLEGSPLHF. The full variable domain, its missing parts supplied by reference TRBV7-6 and TRBJ1-6, is GAGVSQSPRYKVTKRGQDVALRCDPISGHVSLYWYRQALGQGPEFLTYFNYEAQQDKSGLPNDRFSAERPEGSISTLTIQRTEQRDSAMYRCASSPLEGSPLHFGNGTRLTVT.

The rearrangement joins TRBV30 to TRBJ1-5; D may be TRBD1 (6 bases). Between the trimmed V and J ends, which lost 0 bases and 4 bases, there was a span of 13 bases. The CDR3 contains 15 residues. Germline V gene data show CDR1 as GTSNPN and CDR2 as SVGIG (reference sequence). The DNA of the CDR3 is TGTGCCTGGAGTGTACCAGGACAGCTTAATCAGCCCCAGCATTTT. Encoded protein: CAWSVPGQLNQPQHF.

The chain couples TRBV28 to TRBJ1-1; 8 positions match TRBD1. After removal of 5 bases from V and 5 bases from J, the junction contained 7 bases not matched to a gene. Germline CDR1 reads MDHEN; CDR2 reads SYDVKM. The CDR3 loop spans 14 amino acids. The CDR3 loop reads CASSRTGGRTEAFF. As DNA, the CDR3 is TGTGCCAGCAGTCGAACAGGGGGGAGAACTGAAGCTTTCTTT.

This clone was counted only a few times. The CDR3 DNA reads TGTGCCAGCAGTCCCCGGTCTTCCTATGGCTACACCTTC. Its protein product is CASSPRSSYGYTF. The chain links TRBV6-1 to TRBJ1-2; D is unclear. The CDR3 spans 13 residues. Germline CDR1 is MNHNS and CDR2 is SASEGT. The ends were cut back, 5 bases at V and 4 bases at J, with 11 bases in the middle.

The genes are TRBV27 and TRBJ2-7; the match to TRBD1 covers 8 bases. Trimming removed 6 bases from V and 3 bases from J; junction bases left unmatched: 7. The CDR3 is made up of 14 amino acids. Germline lookup yields CDR1 MNHEY and CDR2 SMNVEV (reference sequence). DNA of the CDR3: TGTGCCAGCAGCCTTTCTGGGACAGGCTACGAGCAGTACTTC. Its protein product is CASSLSGTGYEQYF.

This rearrangement joins TRBV23-1 to TRBJ1-5; 12 nucleotides match TRBD1. TRBV23-1 is assigned to the ORF class and has an uncertain function. The ends lost 0 bases at V and 6 bases at J; junction bases unmatched: 3. This CDR3 spans 16 amino acids. CDR3 sequence (DNA): TGCGCCAGCAGTCAATCCGGGACAGGGGGCACTCAGCCCCAGCATTTT. The encoded protein is CASSQSGTGGTQPQHF.

V usage is TRBV11-2 and J usage is TRBJ2-7; 10 bases line up with TRBD2. The CDR3 is made up of 18 amino acids. The V gene end was trimmed by 5 bases and the J gene end by 0 bases; junction bases not matched to a gene: 13. The germline gives CDR1 SGHAT, CDR2 FQNNGV. The CDR3: CASSPRPSSGGRSYEQYF. For the CDR3, the DNA is TGTGCCAGCAGCCCCAGACCGTCTAGCGGGGGCCGCTCCTACGAGCAGTACTTC.

This sequence joins TRBV2 and TRBJ2-1; TRBD2 agrees at 10 bases. Germline CDR1 reads SNHLY; CDR2 reads FYNNEI. The V gene end was trimmed by 7 bases and the J gene end by 3 bases; junction bases not matched to a gene: 3. This CDR3 region has 14 residues. The CDR3 DNA sequence: TGTGCCAGCATCGAGCGGGGGGGCTACAATGAGCAGTTCTTC. As protein: CASIERGGYNEQFF.

A note on this clone: This sample includes further DNA sequences coding for the same CDR3. The DNA for the CDR3 is TGCGCCAGCAGCTTGGACAGGTCCTACGAGCAGTACTTC. It translates to CASSLDRSYEQYF. The chain carries TRBV5-1 and TRBJ2-7, with D maybe TRBD1 (5 bases). V shed 0 bases and J shed 1 base, with 5 bases lying between them. The CDR3 sequence is 13 residues long. Germline CDR1 is SGHRS and CDR2 is YFSETQ. The full variable domain, rest sourced from reference TRBV5-1 and TRBJ2-7, is KAGVTQTPRYLIKTRGQQVTLSCSPISGHRSVSWYQQTPGQGLQFLFEYFSETQRNKGNFPGRFSGRQFSNSRSEMNVSTLELGDSALYLCASSLDRSYEQYFGPGTRLTVT.

CDR3 sequence: CAWSVAGNSPLHF. CDR3 nucleotide sequence: TGTGCCTGGAGTGTAGCGGGGAATTCACCCCTCCACTTT. The chain links TRBV30 to TRBJ1-6; D not certain. The CDR3 consists of 13 residues. CDR1 GTSNPN and CDR2 SVGIG come from the germline V gene (reference sequence). The ends were cut back, 0 bases at V and 7 bases at J, with 7 bases in the middle.

This chain links TRBV5-1 with TRBJ2-6; perhaps TRBD2 as D (7 bases). V lost 4 bases, J lost 0 bases, and 14 bases lay in between. The CDR3 extends over 17 amino acids. Germline V gives CDR1 SGHRS, CDR2 YFSETQ. CDR3 coding DNA: TGCGCCAGCAGCCCGGGGGGCGGTGGCTCTGGGGCCAACGTCCTGACTTTC. Encoded protein: CASSPGGGGSGANVLTF.

The rearrangement uses TRBV15 and TRBJ2-7; 7 positions agree with TRBD2. J lost 4 bases, V lost 3 bases, and 9 bases had no gene match. CDR1 is LNHNV, CDR2 YYDKDF, per germline (reference sequence). CDR3 size: 15 residues. This CDR3 is CATSRGGDLSYEQYF. The CDR3 DNA sequence: TGTGCCACCAGCAGGGGAGGGGATCTGAGTTACGAGCAGTACTTC.

The rearrangement uses TRBV7-3 and TRBJ2-3, with D tentatively TRBD1 (5 bases). V was pared by 6 bases and J by 6 bases, with 22 bases between. Germline CDR1 SGHTA, CDR2 FQGTGA. The CDR3 extends over 16 amino acids. The CDR3 region has the DNA TGTGCCAGCAGTCAGAATTCACGACAGATTCGGGATACGCAGTATTTT. The encoded protein is CASSQNSRQIRDTQYF. Using reference TRBV7-3 and TRBJ2-3 for the parts outside the CDR3, the full variable domain is GAGVSQTPSNKVTEKGKYVELRCDPISGHTALYWYRQSLGQGPEFLIYFQGTGAADDSGLPNDRFFAVRPEGSVSTLKIQRTERGDSAVYLCASSQNSRQIRDTQYFGPGTRLTVL.

In its sample, this clone was seen a few times. The chain carries TRBV28 and TRBJ1-2, with 7 bases that match TRBD1. Germline V CDR1 and CDR2: MDHEN, SYDVKM. This CDR3 is 16 amino acids long. V lost 11 bases to trimming and J lost 7 bases; unmatched junction nucleotides: 22. The CDR3 here is CAARQGDRIWGCGYTF. Here the CDR3 DNA reads TGTGCCGCCCGTCAGGGGGACCGGATTTGGGGTTGTGGCTACACCTTC.

The chain recombines TRBV5-1 with TRBJ1-2; 7 bases are shared with TRBD1. CDR1 is SGHRS, CDR2 YFSETQ, per germline. This CDR3 spans 13 amino acids. J lost 7 bases, V lost 2 bases, and 5 bases had no gene match. In DNA form, the CDR3 reads TGCGCCAGCAGCTTCGGGACAGCCCTTGGCTACACCTTC. This codes for CASSFGTALGYTF.

This clone has only a few counts. The CDR3 DNA sequence: TGTGCCAGCTCCTTTAACCCGGGACAGGGTCCGGGCGAGCAGTACTTC. It translates to CASSFNPGQGPGEQYF. The chain uses TRBV2 and TRBJ2-5; TRBD1 matches at 9 bases. The J call may not be correct, given that the DNA end is closer to TRBJ2-7. Germline CDR1 reads SNHLY; CDR2 reads FYNNEI. CDR3 length: 16 residues.

This chain uses TRBV9 with TRBJ2-3; D is possibly TRBD1 (5 bases). The CDR3 loop spans 15 amino acids. Between the trimmed V and J ends, which lost 0 bases and 0 bases, there was a span of 8 bases. Germline V lookup: CDR1 SGDLS, CDR2 YYNGEE. The CDR3 bases are TGTGCCAGCAGCGTAGTAGGGGTCAGCACAGATACGCAGTATTTT. Translated: CASSVVGVSTDTQYF.

The V gene is TRBV5-4, the J gene TRBJ1-6; 8 bases map to TRBD1. Germline V gives CDR1 SGHNT, CDR2 YYREEE (reference sequence). J was trimmed by 6 bases and V by 1 base; bases with no gene match: 6. The length of the CDR3 is 16 residues. In DNA, the CDR3 is TGTGCCAGCAGCTTGAAGCAGGGGGCACCTAATTCACCCCTCCACTTT. Residues: CASSLKQGAPNSPLHF.

The J gene is TRBJ2-5, the V gene TRBV5-1, with 7 bases lining up with TRBD2. Trimming at V came to 0 bases and at J to 2 bases, leaving 4 bases not matched to a gene. CDR1 and CDR2 from the germline V gene are SGHRS and YFSETQ. The CDR3 contains 15 residues. For the CDR3, the DNA is TGCGCCAGCAGCTTGGTTTTACTAGCGCAAGAGACCCAGTACTTC. Its protein is CASSLVLLAQETQYF. Full variable domain (remainder filled in from reference TRBV5-1 and TRBJ2-5): KAGVTQTPRYLIKTRGQQVTLSCSPISGHRSVSWYQQTPGQGLQFLFEYFSETQRNKGNFPGRFSGRQFSNSRSEMNVSTLELGDSALYLCASSLVLLAQETQYFGPGTRLLVL.

For the CDR3, the DNA is TGTGCCAGCAGCTTAAACCCTAGCGGGGATACGCAGTATTTT. Residues: CASSLNPSGDTQYF. The chain links TRBV7-8 to TRBJ2-3, with TRBD2 matching over 8 bases. V lost 2 bases to trimming and J lost 6 bases; unmatched junction nucleotides: 4. The CDR3 has 14 residues. Germline CDR1 SGHVS, CDR2 FQNEAQ.

The gene calls are TRBV9 and TRBJ1-1, with 9 positions matching TRBD1. The CDR3 runs to 16 residues. V lost 3 bases and J lost 0; bases outside the gene matches: 6. Germline lookup yields CDR1 SGDLS and CDR2 YYNGEE. CDR3 nucleotide sequence: TGTGCCAGCAGCGCGCAGGGACAGGGTCTGAACACTGAAGCTTTCTTT. Encoded protein: CASSAQGQGLNTEAFF.

The genes are TRBV6-4 and TRBJ2-3, with 8 positions matching TRBD2. CDR3 length equals 15 residues. Germline V gene lookup returns CDR1 MRHNA and CDR2 SNTAGT. The J segment lost 2 bases and the V segment lost 7 bases, leaving 8 bases of the junction unmatched. In DNA form, the CDR3 reads TGTGCCAGCATGAGGGTAGCGGGGAACACAGATACGCAGTATTTT. Its translation: CASMRVAGNTDTQYF.

This clone was observed a single time. The chain couples TRBV27 to TRBJ2-2; D not resolved. The V end was cut by 2 bases, the J end by 7 bases, with 8 bases between. The CDR3 runs to 13 residues. CDR1 MNHEY and CDR2 SMNVEV come from the germline V gene (reference sequence). This chain's CDR3 is CASSLEHYGELFF. In nucleotides, the CDR3 is TGTGCCAGCAGTTTAGAGCACTACGGGGAGCTGTTTTTT.